These 30 T cell receptor beta chains originate from one sample sequenced in a study of T cells in localized non-small cell lung cancer. Sequencing used immunoSEQ multiplex PCR; TCRdb keeps in-frame clones, though not all of them. Here the sample spans some 52,000 clones, around three quarters being singletons. The material sequenced was PBMCs, taken before any cancer treatment. The receptor set was obtained from a woman aged 35 to 69 with stage II lung adenocarcinoma.

This chain joins TRBV19 and TRBJ2-3; D might be TRBD1 (6 bases). V dropped 6 bases and J dropped 2 bases, with 12 bases sitting between them. The CDR3 spans 14 residues. Germline-derived CDR1 and CDR2 are LNHDA and SQIVND (reference sequence). CDR3 residues: CASSQTGVTDTQYF. CDR3 nucleotide sequence: TGTGCCAGTAGCCAGACAGGTGTCACAGATACGCAGTATTTT.

The genes are TRBV27 and TRBJ2-7, with D uncertain. The germline V gene has CDR1 MNHEY and CDR2 SMNVEV (reference sequence). The CDR3 has 12 residues. The germline V and J ends were trimmed by 2 bases and 9 bases, with 11 bases remaining between them. The CDR3 loop reads CASSLMNDRQYF. The CDR3 bases are TGTGCCAGCAGTTTAATGAACGATCGGCAGTACTTC.

The V call is TRBV27, the J call TRBJ1-2; possibly TRBD1 for D (5 bases). The germline V gene encodes CDR1 MNHEY and CDR2 SMNVEV (reference sequence). Trimming took off 2 bases at V and 3 bases at J, with 19 bases between the two ends. The CDR3 sequence is 17 residues long. The CDR3 coding sequence is TGTGCCAGCAGTTTACGGCCCCGAGACAGCTTTCACTATGGCTACACCTTC. It yields the protein CASSLRPRDSFHYGYTF.

The chain employs TRBV10-3 and TRBJ2-5; the D gene is possibly TRBD2 (6 bases). The CDR3 extends over 15 amino acids. V was trimmed by 11 bases and J by 4 bases, leaving 23 bases between them. Germline values: CDR1 ENHRY, CDR2 SYGVKD. The CDR3 DNA follows: TGTGCCCCCCGGGCGGGGAGCGTCGTTTTAGAGACCCAGTACTTC. Translating gives CAPRAGSVVLETQYF.

The rearrangement links TRBV5-4 to TRBJ1-1; D is unresolved. Trimming took 3 bases from V and 8 from J, leaving 2 bases between them. This CDR3 has 9 amino acids. From germline, CDR1 is SGHNT and CDR2 YYREEE (reference sequence). CDR3 amino acids: CASSSEAFF. The CDR3 DNA reads as TGTGCCAGCAGCTCCGAAGCTTTCTTT.

The chain uses TRBV28 and TRBJ1-3; D may be TRBD1 (5 bases). With 5 bases removed from V and 0 bases from J, the gap between germline ends came to 11 bases. CDR1 MDHEN and CDR2 SYDVKM come from the germline V gene. The CDR3 covers 15 residues. In nucleotides, the CDR3 is TGTGCCAGCAGTGTCGGGGCTAGCTCTGGAAACACCATATATTTT. This sequence encodes CASSVGASSGNTIYF.

The genes are TRBV6-6 and TRBJ2-3; 9 nucleotides match TRBD1. CDR3 length: 14 residues. V shed 5 bases and J 1 base; nucleotides not matched to a gene: 1. The germline CDR1 and CDR2 sequences are MNHNY and SVGAGI (reference sequence). The CDR3 loop is CASSRTGGTDTQYF. For the CDR3, the DNA is TGTGCCAGCAGTCGGACAGGGGGCACAGATACGCAGTATTTT.

The V gene is TRBV6-5, the J gene TRBJ2-2, with D uncertain. The germline V gene encodes CDR1 MNHEY and CDR2 SVGAGI. The CDR3 extends over 14 amino acids. The germline V and J ends were trimmed by 4 bases and 6 bases, with 12 bases remaining between them. CDR3 in DNA: TGTGCCAGCAGTTTTTCTGTAGGGCCCGGGGAGCTGTTTTTT. It codes for CASSFSVGPGELFF.

The rearrangement joins TRBV30 to TRBJ1-1; D is undetermined. Germline CDR1 GTSNPN, CDR2 SVGIG (reference sequence). The CDR3 is 11 amino acids. The germline V and J ends were trimmed by 0 bases and 8 bases, with 7 bases remaining between them. In DNA form, the CDR3 reads TGTGCCTGGAGTGTTTGGGAAGAAGCTTTCTTT. Translated, it gives CAWSVWEEAFF.

The sample holds one count of this clone. J is TRBJ2-2 and V is TRBV7-2; no firm D call. Germline lookup yields CDR1 SGHTA and CDR2 FQGNSA. This CDR3 contains 17 residues. The germline V and J ends were trimmed by 1 base and 4 bases, with 16 bases remaining between them. For the CDR3, the DNA is TGTGCCAGCAGCTTAGATTCGAGAAGGGCTATCACCGGGGAGCTGTTTTTT. This codes for CASSLDSRRAITGELFF.

The CDR3 DNA reads TGCGCCAGCAGACCCGGTCAGGGCAACTACAATGAGCAGTTCTTC. It codes for CASRPGQGNYNEQFF. The rearrangement joins TRBV5-1 to TRBJ2-1; TRBD1 is a possible D gene (5 bases). V was trimmed by 5 bases and J by 3 bases, leaving 15 bases between them. Germline V gene data show CDR1 as SGHRS and CDR2 as YFSETQ. This CDR3 region has 15 residues.

The CDR3 coding sequence is TGTGCCAGCAGTCCCAGCCCAGTGTCGGCAGGAAACACCATATATTTT. Protein product: CASSPSPVSAGNTIYF. V usage is TRBV28 and J usage is TRBJ1-3; D unclear. The germline V and J ends were trimmed by 5 bases and 4 bases, with 18 bases remaining between them. The length of the CDR3 is 16 residues. Germline V CDR1 and CDR2: MDHEN, SYDVKM.

This chain links TRBV5-8 with TRBJ1-4; D perhaps matches TRBD1 (6 bases). The CDR3 has 14 amino acids. Trimming took off 4 bases at V and 8 bases at J, with 15 bases between the two ends. The germline V gene has CDR1 SGHTS and CDR2 YDEGEE. The CDR3 nucleotides are TGTGCCAGCAGCCCCTGGGTCAGGGGCGAAAAACTGTTTTTT. Translation: CASSPWVRGEKLFF. Using reference TRBV5-8 and TRBJ1-4 for the parts outside the CDR3, the full variable domain is EAGVTQSPTHLIKTRGQQATLRCSPISGHTSVYWYQQALGLGLQFLLWYDEGEERNRGNFPPRFSGRQFPNYSSELNVNALELEDSALYLCASSPWVRGEKLFFGSGTQLSVL.

In its sample, this clone was seen once. This rearrangement joins TRBV4-2 to TRBJ1-6; TRBD1 matches at 8 bases. CDR1 LGHNA and CDR2 YNFKEQ come from the germline V gene. The junction had 6 bases not matched to a gene; V was cut back by 0 bases and J by 8 bases. The CDR3 has 16 amino acids. CDR3 DNA: TGTGCCAGCAGCCAAGATGGGGCAGGGGGCGATTCACCCCTCCACTTT. Amino acids: CASSQDGAGGDSPLHF.

The V and J genes are TRBV27 and TRBJ2-3; D is ambiguous. V was shortened by 2 bases and J by 0 bases, with 9 bases between the two germline ends. The germline CDR1 and CDR2 sequences are MNHEY and SMNVEV (reference sequence). This CDR3 region has 15 residues. CDR3 region: CASSLDFTSTDTQYF. Written as DNA, the CDR3 is TGTGCCAGCAGTTTAGATTTTACTAGCACAGATACGCAGTATTTT.

The chain carries TRBV2 and TRBJ1-1; tentatively, D is TRBD1 (5 bases). In germline, CDR1 is SNHLY, CDR2 FYNNEI. Trimming removed 1 base from V and 5 bases from J, with 8 bases in between. CDR3 length equals 13 residues. CDR3 protein: CASSEEGPTEAFF. The CDR3, as DNA: TGTGCCAGCAGTGAAGAGGGGCCGACTGAAGCTTTCTTT.

V gene TRBV9 combines with J gene TRBJ2-2; a possible D gene is TRBD2 (5 bases). CDR1 and CDR2 (germline): SGDLS, YYNGEE. The CDR3 extends over 14 amino acids. Trimming pared 6 bases from V and 2 bases from J, leaving 11 bases between. The CDR3: CASMTGINTGELFF. Here the CDR3 DNA reads TGTGCCAGCATGACGGGGATAAACACCGGGGAGCTGTTTTTT.

The chain joins TRBV15 to TRBJ1-3; a weak D match, TRBD1 (6 bases). The germline CDR1 and CDR2 sequences are LNHNV and YYDKDF (reference sequence). CDR3 size: 16 residues. Trimming took 2 bases from V and 0 from J, leaving 11 bases between them. This CDR3 is CATSRTRDNSGNTIYF. CDR3 nucleotides: TGTGCCACCAGCAGAACTAGGGACAACTCTGGAAACACCATATATTTT.

The rearrangement joins TRBV9 to TRBJ2-3; tentatively, D is TRBD2 (6 bases). V was clipped by 0 bases and J by 2 bases, with 13 bases between them. This CDR3 comprises 16 residues. Per the germline V gene, CDR1 is SGDLS and CDR2 is YYNGEE. The CDR3 coding sequence is TGTGCCAGCAGCGTAGAAGGGACTTCGCACACAGATACGCAGTATTTT. Amino acids: CASSVEGTSHTDTQYF.

The chain employs TRBV28 and TRBJ1-1, with TRBD1 matching over 7 bases. This CDR3 is 15 amino acids long. Per the germline V gene, CDR1 is MDHEN and CDR2 is SYDVKM. V shed 3 bases and J 5 bases; nucleotides not matched to a gene: 9. The CDR3 sequence is CASSFSRDSRTEAFF. CDR3 sequence (DNA): TGTGCCAGCAGTTTCTCACGGGACAGTCGGACTGAAGCTTTCTTT.

The chain links TRBV2 to TRBJ1-3, with D possibly TRBD1 on 5 matching bases. Germline loops: CDR1 SNHLY, CDR2 FYNNEI. Trimming removed 6 bases from V and 0 bases from J, with 9 bases in between. The CDR3 length is 14 residues. The CDR3 region is CASRGVFSGNTIYF. In DNA, the CDR3 is TGTGCCAGCAGGGGGGTCTTCTCTGGAAACACCATATATTTT.

This clone appeared a few times. This same CDR3 is encoded by further DNA sequences in the sample. This rearrangement joins TRBV19 to TRBJ1-1; unclear D gene. The CDR3 is 13 residues long. Trimming took off 0 bases at V and 3 bases at J, with 5 bases between the two ends. Germline CDR1 and CDR2: LNHDA and SQIVND (reference sequence). CDR3 coding DNA: TGTGCCAGTAGTATAGACAGGCACACTGAAGCTTTCTTT. Translated: CASSIDRHTEAFF.

This chain uses TRBV18 with TRBJ2-5; 10 bases line up with TRBD2. The CDR3 contains 16 residues. V was clipped by 2 bases and J by 1 base; unmatched bases: 4. CDR1 and CDR2 (germline): KGHSH, LQKENI. The CDR3 coding sequence is TGTGCCAGCTCACCAATAGCGGGGGGACTCCAAGAGACCCAGTACTTC. Translated, it gives CASSPIAGGLQETQYF. Filled out from reference TRBV18 and TRBJ2-5, the complete variable domain reads NAGVMQNPRHLVRRRGQEARLRCSPMKGHSHVYWYRQLPEEGLKFMVYLQKENIIDESGMPKERFSAEFPKEGPSILRIQQVVRGDSAAYFCASSPIAGGLQETQYFGPGTRLLVL.

The chain recombines TRBV5-4 with TRBJ2-3, with TRBD1 matching over 8 bases. The CDR3 totals 15 residues. CDR1 SGHNT and CDR2 YYREEE come from the germline V gene (reference sequence). Trimming at V came to 0 bases and at J to 10 bases, leaving 10 bases not matched to a gene. CDR3 bases: TGTGCCAGCAGCTTGGCCGTTGTAGGACAGGGCTCGCAGTATTTT. It encodes CASSLAVVGQGSQYF.

The chain couples TRBV4-1 to TRBJ1-2; no firm D call. The CDR3 sequence is 14 residues long. Germline lookup yields CDR1 MGHRA and CDR2 YSYEKL. The V end was cut by 1 base, the J end by 5 bases, with 11 bases between. CDR3 loop: CASSQGGNLYGYTF. The CDR3 DNA reads TGCGCCAGCAGCCAAGGAGGGAACCTTTATGGCTACACCTTC.

The chain joins TRBV5-6 to TRBJ2-3, with D unclear. CDR1 and CDR2 (germline): SGHDT, YYEEEE. The CDR3 loop spans 14 amino acids. Between the trimmed V and J ends, which lost 0 bases and 2 bases, there was a span of 7 bases. CDR3 in DNA: TGTGCCAGCAGCTTGGGAGCCCACACAGATACGCAGTATTTT. The encoded protein is CASSLGAHTDTQYF.

The V gene is TRBV28, the J gene TRBJ2-7, with 8 bases that match TRBD1. V dropped 6 bases and J dropped 2; count of bases not matched to a gene: 9. This CDR3 spans 15 amino acids. The germline CDR1 and CDR2 sequences are MDHEN and SYDVKM. The CDR3: CASSKPGQEAYEQYF. The CDR3 coding sequence is TGTGCCAGCAGCAAACCGGGACAGGAGGCCTACGAGCAGTACTTC.

The genes are TRBV6-1 and TRBJ1-2; no reliable D call. The CDR3 consists of 15 residues. V gave up 6 bases and J gave up 6 bases, with 20 bases separating them. Germline V gene sequence: CDR1 MNHNS, CDR2 SASEGT. Here the CDR3 reads CASSSAGFERDGYTF. For the CDR3, the DNA is TGTGCCAGCAGCTCCGCGGGCTTCGAGAGGGATGGCTACACCTTC.

The chain has TRBV29-1 and TRBJ2-3; D gene unclear. CDR3 size: 14 residues. The V gene lost 0 bases and the J gene lost 5 bases, with 12 bases spanning the gap. Germline lookup yields CDR1 SQVTM and CDR2 ANQGSEA. Written as DNA, the CDR3 is TGCAGCGTTGAAGATGCCCTAGATCTAGATACGCAGTATTTT. It encodes CSVEDALDLDTQYF.

This chain uses TRBV7-9 with TRBJ2-5; no clear D. Trimming removed 3 bases from V and 4 bases from J, with 12 bases in between. The CDR3 covers 14 residues. Germline loops: CDR1 SEHNR, CDR2 FQNEAQ (reference sequence). The CDR3 sequence: CASSFAVMLETQYF. Here the CDR3 DNA reads TGTGCCAGCAGCTTCGCGGTTATGTTAGAGACCCAGTACTTC.